One TCR beta chain is described in this entry. Clones were sequenced by immunoSEQ multiplex PCR, and TCRdb holds only the in-frame ones, with some missing. The data show 65,000 to 75,000 clones, roughly 92% seen once. The CDR3 is 16 residues long. From germline, CDR1 is LGHNA and CDR2 YNFKEQ. The junction had 1 base not matched to a gene; V was cut back by 3 bases and J by 4 bases. The sample originates from a study of T cell changes during pregnancy in multiple sclerosis. This specimen consisted of CD8+ T cells from peripheral blood mononuclear cells, obtained in the third trimester of pregnancy. This receptor was obtained from a female donor in good health, enrolled as a control in a pregnancy study. The J gene is TRBJ2-3, the V gene TRBV4-2, with 16 bases matching TRBD2. This CDR3 reads CASSQGTSGGADTQYF. Here the CDR3 DNA reads TGTGCCAGCAGCCAGGGGACTAGCGGGGGGGCAGATACGCAGTATTTT.